These 27 T cell receptor beta chains were all obtained from the same sample, sequenced in a study of blood T cells in healthy people across ages. A sample-barcoded 5' primer and a J-beta primer mix were used in a second PCR of about 7 to 12 cycles. TCRdb analysed the 5' RACE reads with MiXCR anew, one entry per CDR3 protein. The profile shows roughly 1.7 million distinct CDR3 sequences, about 35% of them singletons. The sample consisted of blood. All receptors derive from a woman in her 30s in good health.

The rearrangement joins TRBV6-1 to TRBJ2-7, with D unclear. Looked up from germline, CDR1 is MNHNS and CDR2 is SASEGT. The CDR3 contains 13 residues. Trimming pared 9 bases from V and 7 bases from J, leaving 19 bases between. CDR3 protein: CASVKGNSWEQYF. The CDR3 bases are TGTGCCAGTGTGAAGGGAAATAGTTGGGAGCAGTACTTC.

Here the CDR3 reads CASRKKTGPNYGYTF. The CDR3 bases are TGTGCCAGCCGTAAGAAGACAGGACCTAACTATGGCTACACCTTC. The gene calls are TRBV6-5 and TRBJ1-2, with D possibly matching TRBD1 (6 bases). Germline V gene lookup returns CDR1 MNHEY and CDR2 SVGAGI. V lost 8 bases and J lost 0, with 16 bases in between. The CDR3 totals 15 residues.

V usage is TRBV12-3 or TRBV12-4 and J usage is TRBJ2-2; TRBD2 might be the D (6 bases). CDR3 length: 17 amino acids. V was cut by 6 bases and J by 0 bases, with 17 bases left in between. The CDR3 region is CASSSGRGGSNTGELFF. The CDR3 bases are TGTGCCAGCAGCTCTGGCCGGGGAGGATCGAACACCGGGGAGCTGTTTTTT.

This clonotype was recorded a few times. This chain connects TRBV11-2 to TRBJ1-4, with D possibly being TRBD1 (6 bases). CDR3 length equals 17 residues. Trimming took off 5 bases at V and 0 bases at J, with 16 bases between the two ends. Germline CDR1 reads SGHAT; CDR2 reads FQNNGV. The CDR3 bases are TGTGCCAGCAGCCCACAGGGTCATCCGGCAACTAATGAAAAACTGTTTTTT. Translating it yields CASSPQGHPATNEKLFF. The complete variable domain, with remaining parts taken from reference TRBV11-2 and TRBJ1-4, reads EAGVAQSPRYKIIEKRQSVAFWCNPISGHATLYWYQQILGQGPKLLIQFQNNGVVDDSQLPKDRFSAERLKGVDSTLKIQPAKLEDSAVYLCASSPQGHPATNEKLFFGSGTQLSVL.

The rearrangement joins TRBV4-1 to TRBJ2-1; 10 bases align to TRBD2. V shed 0 bases and J 10 bases; nucleotides not matched to a gene: 6. This CDR3 spans 15 amino acids. Per the germline V gene, CDR1 is MGHRA and CDR2 is YSYEKL. The CDR3 sequence is CASSQDQAGGREQFF. DNA for the CDR3: TGCGCCAGCAGCCAAGATCAAGCGGGAGGGCGGGAGCAGTTCTTC.

The chain joins TRBV20-1 to TRBJ2-7; D is unresolved. The J call could be wrong; TRBJ2-5 is a better fit for the DNA end. CDR3 length equals 13 residues. CDR1 is DFQATT, CDR2 SNEGSKA, per germline (reference sequence). CDR3 sequence reads: CSARGDGRETQYF. CDR3 nucleotides: TGCAGTGCTAGAGGAGACGGCCGAGAGACCCAGTACTTC.

This clonotype was recorded at least ten times. The chain has TRBV29-1 and TRBJ2-5, with D maybe TRBD1 (5 bases). V was trimmed by 2 bases and J by 5 bases, leaving 9 bases between them. The CDR3 runs 12 residues. Germline V gene sequence: CDR1 SQVTM, CDR2 ANQGSEA. The CDR3 DNA reads as TGCAGCGTTGAATTGACAGCGGAGACCCAGTACTTC. Translation: CSVELTAETQYF.

This clonotype has only a few counts. The chain carries TRBV12-3 or TRBV12-4 and TRBJ2-7; D is possibly TRBD1 (6 bases). The germline V and J ends were trimmed by 10 bases and 6 bases, with 7 bases remaining between them. The CDR3 covers 9 residues. The CDR3 here is CAIGGEQYF. The CDR3 region has the DNA TGTGCCATAGGGGGCGAGCAGTACTTC.

V gene TRBV6-1 combines with J gene TRBJ1-1, with D perhaps TRBD1 (5 bases). The germline V gene has CDR1 MNHNS and CDR2 SASEGT. V lost 4 bases to trimming and J lost 9 bases, with 9 bases between them. The CDR3 length is 11 residues. CDR3 loop: CASSVEGKAFF. The CDR3 DNA follows: TGTGCCAGCAGTGTAGAGGGGAAAGCTTTCTTT.

This clonotype has just a few counts. The chain carries TRBV9 and TRBJ2-5; TRBD2 is a possible D gene (7 bases). This CDR3 comprises 17 residues. The V end lost 4 bases, the J end lost 2 bases, and 21 bases lay between the germline ends. The germline V gene encodes CDR1 SGDLS and CDR2 YYNGEE. CDR3 coding DNA: TGTGCCAGCAGCCTCAGTGGGGGCGGGGGATATCAAGAGACCCAGTACTTC. Residues: CASSLSGGGGYQETQYF.

In its sample, this clonotype was seen a few times. The gene calls are TRBV12-3 or TRBV12-4 and TRBJ1-2; D call uncertain. Trimming removed 5 bases at V and 6 bases at J, with 13 bases between. CDR3 length equals 13 residues. DNA of the CDR3: TGTGCCAGCAGTCCAGAAGGCCTTGATGGCTACACCTTC. It codes for CASSPEGLDGYTF.

This clonotype occurred many times. This chain connects TRBV5-1 to TRBJ2-5; 9 nucleotides agree with TRBD2. Germline-derived CDR1 and CDR2 are SGHRS and YFSETQ. CDR3 length: 14 residues. The trim removed 4 bases at V and 1 base at J, leaving 2 bases unmatched. The CDR3 DNA sequence: TGCGCCAGCAGCGCGGGGGGGACCCAAGAGACCCAGTACTTC. Amino acids: CASSAGGTQETQYF.

The J gene is TRBJ2-7, the V gene TRBV3-1, with 8 bases matching TRBD1. The V segment lost 6 bases and the J segment 2 bases; nucleotides outside the gene matches: 6. This CDR3 is built from 14 residues. Germline CDR1 LGHDT, CDR2 YNNKEL (reference sequence). The CDR3 here is CASRQTGEPYEQYF. The CDR3 DNA follows: TGTGCCAGCAGACAGACAGGGGAGCCCTACGAGCAGTACTTC.

The CDR3 reads CASRLAGVHEQYF. CDR3 sequence (DNA): TGCGCCAGCAGACTAGCGGGAGTCCACGAGCAGTACTTC. The rearrangement joins TRBV5-1 to TRBJ2-4; 11 bases fit TRBD2. The last part of the DNA fits TRBJ2-7 better; the J call may be wrong. CDR1 and CDR2 (germline): SGHRS, YFSETQ. The CDR3 length is 13 residues.

This clonotype has a count of ten or more. J is TRBJ2-1 and V is TRBV3-1, with 10 bases matching TRBD2. From germline, CDR1 is LGHDT and CDR2 YNNKEL (reference sequence). Trimming cost V 10 bases and J 5 bases; bases outside gene matches: 5. The CDR3 contains 13 residues. CDR3 sequence reads: CATKREGNNEQFF. In DNA, the CDR3 is TGTGCCACGAAGCGGGAGGGGAACAATGAGCAGTTCTTC.

This clonotype was seen more than once but under ten times. This chain uses TRBV7-6 with TRBJ2-3; D remains ambiguous. Germline V gene sequence: CDR1 SGHVS, CDR2 FNYEAQ. The CDR3 length is 12 residues. V gave up 1 base and J gave up 7 bases, with 6 bases separating them. This CDR3 is CASSLVPHTQYF. The CDR3 bases are TGTGCCAGCAGCTTAGTCCCTCATACGCAGTATTTT. The variable domain in full, completed from reference TRBV7-6 and TRBJ2-3, reads GAGVSQSPRYKVTKRGQDVALRCDPISGHVSLYWYRQALGQGPEFLTYFNYEAQQDKSGLPNDRFSAERPEGSISTLTIQRTEQRDSAMYRCASSLVPHTQYFGPGTRLTVL.

The chain joins TRBV3-1 to TRBJ2-3; 7 nucleotides match TRBD2. Germline assignment: CDR1 LGHDT and CDR2 YNNKEL (reference sequence). The CDR3 totals 15 residues. V lost 4 bases, J lost 1 base, and 5 bases stayed unmatched. CDR3 protein: CASSPQRGRTDTQYF. CDR3 nucleotides: TGTGCCAGCAGCCCCCAGCGGGGTCGCACAGATACGCAGTATTTT.

The rearrangement links TRBV20-1 to TRBJ2-7; D remains unclear. Germline V gene data show CDR1 as DFQATT and CDR2 as SNEGSKA (reference sequence). The CDR3 has 14 residues. The DNA of the CDR3 is TGCAGCGCCGACGATCGGACGGACTCCTACGAGCAGTACTTC. This gives the protein CSADDRTDSYEQYF.

The chain combines TRBV5-1 with TRBJ2-7; D remains unclear. The V end was cut by 3 bases, the J end by 4 bases, with 14 bases between. This CDR3 has 14 residues. Germline loops: CDR1 SGHRS, CDR2 YFSETQ. The CDR3 loop reads CASSWVARPYEQYF. For the CDR3, the DNA is TGCGCCAGCAGCTGGGTCGCACGGCCTTACGAGCAGTACTTC. The complete variable domain, with remaining parts taken from reference TRBV5-1 and TRBJ2-7, reads KAGVTQTPRYLIKTRGQQVTLSCSPISGHRSVSWYQQTPGQGLQFLFEYFSETQRNKGNFPGRFSGRQFSNSRSEMNVSTLELGDSALYLCASSWVARPYEQYFGPGTRLTVT.

This clonotype appeared a single time. This chain joins TRBV7-7 and TRBJ2-2; D might be TRBD2 (6 bases). Germline CDR1 and CDR2: SSHAT and FNYEAQ (reference sequence). With 1 base removed from V and 5 bases from J, the gap between germline ends came to 14 bases. This CDR3 comprises 16 residues. CDR3 residues: CASSLVAGLETGELFF. The CDR3 nucleotides are TGTGCCAGCAGCTTAGTGGCGGGGTTGGAGACCGGGGAGCTGTTTTTT.

The rearrangement joins TRBV18 to TRBJ2-7; D ambiguous. CDR3 length: 14 residues. Per germline, CDR1 KGHSH and CDR2 LQKENI. V gave up 5 bases and J gave up 1 base, with 12 bases separating them. CDR3 DNA: TGTGCCAGCTCAGACGGGTTGGGTTCCTACGAGCAGTACTTC. Protein product: CASSDGLGSYEQYF. The whole variable domain, remainder taken from reference TRBV18 and TRBJ2-7, is NAGVMQNPRHLVRRRGQEARLRCSPMKGHSHVYWYRQLPEEGLKFMVYLQKENIIDESGMPKERFSAEFPKEGPSILRIQQVVRGDSAAYFCASSDGLGSYEQYFGPGTRLTVT.

The table lists this clonotype with a few counts. The chain joins TRBV7-3 to TRBJ2-6; TRBD1 matches 7 bases. Unmatched junction bases numbered 3, after V lost 1 base and J lost 0 bases. Germline V gene sequence: CDR1 SGHTA, CDR2 FQGTGA. The CDR3 is 17 amino acids. The CDR3 nucleotides are TGTGCCAGCAGCTTAAGACAGGGTAGCTCTGGGGCCAACGTCCTGACTTTC. Its translation is CASSLRQGSSGANVLTF.

The chain joins TRBV20-1 to TRBJ2-5; TRBD1 agrees at 9 bases. The J call could be wrong; TRBJ2-7 is a better fit for the DNA end. Germline CDR1 DFQATT, CDR2 SNEGSKA (reference sequence). The CDR3 is 14 residues long. CDR3 nucleotides: TGCAGTGCTAGCGCCGGGACAGGGAGGTACGAGCAGTACTTC. Its translation is CSASAGTGRYEQYF.

Note on this clonotype: The junction differs from germline at one of its ends, possibly a read error. The J gene is TRBJ2-5, the V gene TRBV27, with 7 nucleotides matching TRBD1. The DNA matches TRBJ2-7 better at its end, which makes the J call doubtful. Germline values: CDR1 MNHEY, CDR2 SMNVEV (reference sequence). The CDR3 extends over 13 amino acids. CDR3 sequence reads: CACSFYRGSEQYF. The CDR3 nucleotides read TGTGCCTGCAGTTTCTACAGGGGTTCCGAGCAGTACTTC.

V is TRBV6-6 and J is TRBJ1-5; D unresolved. The V gene lost 3 bases and the J gene lost 9 bases, with 12 bases spanning the gap. Germline V gives CDR1 MNHNY, CDR2 SVGAGI (reference sequence). There are 13 residues in the CDR3. The CDR3 DNA reads TGTGCCAGCAGTTATGATTCGGGCGCGCCCCAGCATTTT. It translates to CASSYDSGAPQHF.

This clonotype was picked up a small number of times. The chain employs TRBV18 and TRBJ2-1; D may be TRBD1 (6 bases). Germline V gene lookup returns CDR1 KGHSH and CDR2 LQKENI. The V and J ends lost 3 bases and 7 bases respectively, with 19 bases between them. The CDR3 is 16 residues long. CDR3 amino acids: CASSPLGRERGNEQFF. The CDR3 region has the DNA TGTGCCAGCTCACCCCTAGGACGGGAAAGGGGGAATGAGCAGTTCTTC. Supplemented by reference TRBV18 and TRBJ2-1, the full variable domain reads NAGVMQNPRHLVRRRGQEARLRCSPMKGHSHVYWYRQLPEEGLKFMVYLQKENIIDESGMPKERFSAEFPKEGPSILRIQQVVRGDSAAYFCASSPLGRERGNEQFFGPGTRLTVL.

This sequence joins TRBV7-3 and TRBJ2-3, with D perhaps matching TRBD2 (5 bases). With 4 bases removed from V and 5 bases from J, the gap between germline ends came to 13 bases. This CDR3 is built from 14 residues. Germline assignment: CDR1 SGHTA and CDR2 FQGTGA. CDR3 sequence: CASSSRGREDTQYF. In DNA form, the CDR3 reads TGTGCCAGCAGCTCCAGAGGGAGAGAAGATACGCAGTATTTT.